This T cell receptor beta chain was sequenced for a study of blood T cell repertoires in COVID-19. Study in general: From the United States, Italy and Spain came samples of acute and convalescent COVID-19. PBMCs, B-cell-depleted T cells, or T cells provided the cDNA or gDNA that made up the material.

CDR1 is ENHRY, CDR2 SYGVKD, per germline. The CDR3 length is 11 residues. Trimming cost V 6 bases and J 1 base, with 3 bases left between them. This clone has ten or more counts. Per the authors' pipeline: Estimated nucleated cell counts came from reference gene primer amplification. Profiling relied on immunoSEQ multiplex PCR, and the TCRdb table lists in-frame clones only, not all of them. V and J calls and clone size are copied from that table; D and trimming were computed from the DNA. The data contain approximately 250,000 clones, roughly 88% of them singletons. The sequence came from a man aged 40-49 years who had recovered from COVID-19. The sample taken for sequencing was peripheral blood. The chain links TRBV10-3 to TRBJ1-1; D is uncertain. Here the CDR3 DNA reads TGTGCCATCAGACAGAACACTGAAGCTTTCTTT. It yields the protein CAIRQNTEAFF.